Each of the 16 T cell receptor beta chains below was sequenced from the same sample in a study of cytomegalovirus exposure and HLA in healthy donors. The study ran its PCR with 60 Vbeta and 13 Jbeta primers. Sequencing used immunoSEQ multiplex PCR; TCRdb keeps in-frame clones, though not all of them. The sample has around 100,000 clones, about 61% seen once. Sequencing used PBMCs. The receptor set was obtained from a man between 18 and 35 years old in good health and CMV-seropositive.

This clone showed up just a few times. The chain has TRBV5-6 and TRBJ2-7; the match to TRBD1 covers 9 bases. This CDR3 region has 15 residues. The V segment lost 4 bases and the J segment 2 bases; nucleotides outside the gene matches: 7. CDR1 is SGHDT and CDR2 is YYEEEE in the germline V gene. DNA of the CDR3: TGTGCCAGCAGCCTATGGGACAGGGAAGCCTACGAGCAGTACTTC. This codes for CASSLWDREAYEQYF.

This clone was found a few times. This chain connects TRBV11-2 to TRBJ2-3; 9 bases match TRBD1. The germline CDR1 and CDR2 sequences are SGHAT and FQNNGV. The CDR3 consists of 14 residues. The ends lost 5 bases at V and 6 bases at J; junction bases unmatched: 6. The CDR3 sequence: CASSRDRARDTQYF. The CDR3 bases are TGTGCCAGCAGCCGGGACAGGGCGAGGGATACGCAGTATTTT.

The V and J genes are TRBV2 and TRBJ2-1, with D maybe TRBD2 (6 bases). V lost 6 bases and J 6 bases, leaving 21 bases between the germline ends. The CDR3 runs 16 residues. CDR1 is SNHLY and CDR2 is FYNNEI in the germline V gene. The CDR3 DNA reads as TGTGCCAGCAGCCAAAGGTTGCAGGGACTCTTCAATGAGCAGTTCTTC. Amino acids: CASSQRLQGLFNEQFF.

The chain has TRBV7-6 and TRBJ2-5; 8 bases align to TRBD2. The length of the CDR3 is 15 residues. Germline lookup yields CDR1 SGHVS and CDR2 FNYEAQ. V gave up 7 bases and J gave up 4 bases; unmatched junction bases: 11. The CDR3 DNA reads TGTGCCAGCATGGTCGGGGGACTAGTATCAGAGACCCAGTACTTC. Its protein is CASMVGGLVSETQYF.

The chain uses TRBV5-8 and TRBJ1-3; D is uncertain. V lost 0 bases, J lost 4 bases, and 14 bases lay in between. Germline V gene lookup returns CDR1 SGHTS and CDR2 YDEGEE. CDR3 length equals 16 residues. The CDR3 bases are TGTGCCAGCAGCTTGGCCAAGTATGGGCTGGGAAACACCATATATTTT. Translated, it gives CASSLAKYGLGNTIYF.

The V and J genes are TRBV5-1 and TRBJ1-6; 7 positions agree with TRBD1. Germline loops: CDR1 SGHRS, CDR2 YFSETQ. The CDR3 contains 15 residues. Trimming removed 4 bases from V and 8 bases from J; junction bases left unmatched: 9. CDR3 DNA: TGCGCCAGCAGCCCCCGGGACAGTGGCGATTCACCCCTCCACTTT. This encodes CASSPRDSGDSPLHF.

The chain uses TRBV7-9 and TRBJ2-7; D is perhaps TRBD1 (5 bases). Germline V CDR1 and CDR2: SEHNR, FQNEAQ (reference sequence). V lost 5 bases, J lost 6 bases, and 17 bases lay in between. This CDR3 spans 14 amino acids. CDR3 nucleotide sequence: TGTGCCAGCAGCCCGACGCAGGGTTTGGGCGAGCAGTACTTC. This translates into CASSPTQGLGEQYF.

This sequence joins TRBV18 and TRBJ1-3; no clear D. Germline V lookup: CDR1 KGHSH, CDR2 LQKENI. V was cut by 3 bases and J by 0 bases, with 9 bases left in between. The CDR3 covers 15 residues. The CDR3 DNA reads TGTGCCAGCTCACCTTCAGGTAGCTCTGGAAACACCATATATTTT. It is translated as CASSPSGSSGNTIYF. The entire variable domain, with the rest obtained from reference TRBV18 and TRBJ1-3, is as follows: NAGVMQNPRHLVRRRGQEARLRCSPMKGHSHVYWYRQLPEEGLKFMVYLQKENIIDESGMPKERFSAEFPKEGPSILRIQQVVRGDSAAYFCASSPSGSSGNTIYFGEGSWLTVV.

This clone was recorded only once. The chain uses TRBV5-1 and TRBJ2-3; TRBD2 agrees at 8 bases. The CDR3 consists of 15 residues. With 7 bases clipped from V and 5 bases from J, the junction kept 12 bases outside the gene matches. The germline V gene encodes CDR1 SGHRS and CDR2 YFSETQ. The CDR3 spells CASELAGTRGDTQYF. The CDR3 DNA follows: TGCGCCAGCGAGTTAGCGGGGACCCGGGGAGATACGCAGTATTTT.

This clone was counted a few times. The V and J genes are TRBV4-1 and TRBJ2-1, with 10 bases fitting TRBD2. Germline CDR1 and CDR2: MGHRA and YSYEKL. V lost 4 bases and J lost 5; bases outside the gene matches: 5. The CDR3 is made up of 15 amino acids. CDR3 protein: CASSPTSGINNEQFF. The CDR3 DNA is TGCGCCAGCAGCCCTACTAGCGGGATTAACAATGAGCAGTTCTTC.

Remarks on this clone: The junction differs from germline at one of its ends, possibly a read error. V usage is TRBV5-1 and J usage is TRBJ2-5; 12 bases fit TRBD2. CDR1 and CDR2 (germline): SGHRS, YFSETQ. This CDR3 region has 16 residues. The CDR3 reads CASSLVPSGGAETRYF. In DNA, the CDR3 is TGCGCCAGCAGCTTGGTCCCTAGCGGGGGGGCAGAGACCCGGTACTTC.

The DNA for the CDR3 is TGTGCCAGCAGCCGGAGCTCCGGGGGCCAAGAGACCCAGTACTTC. The encoded protein is CASSRSSGGQETQYF. V gene TRBV2 combines with J gene TRBJ2-5, with D possibly matching TRBD2 (6 bases). The CDR3 consists of 15 residues. V was trimmed by 6 bases and J by 1 base, leaving 15 bases between them. Germline V gene sequence: CDR1 SNHLY, CDR2 FYNNEI.

The CDR3 protein is CASSQGGPETQYF. CDR3 nucleotides: TGTGCCAGCAGCCAGGGAGGTCCGGAGACCCAGTACTTC. The chain links TRBV7-3 to TRBJ2-5, with a possible D match to TRBD2 (6 bases). The V gene's germline CDR1 is SGHTA and CDR2 FQGTGA. Trimming stripped 5 bases from V and 5 bases from J, with 12 bases between. The length of the CDR3 is 13 residues.

The chain has TRBV6-1 and TRBJ1-2; a possible D gene is TRBD1 (5 bases). Trimming cost V 5 bases and J 8 bases, with 15 bases left between them. The length of the CDR3 is 13 residues. CDR1 and CDR2 from the germline V gene are MNHNS and SASEGT. The CDR3 loop is CASSPRQGGGYTF. The CDR3 bases are TGTGCCAGCAGTCCCCGCCAGGGTGGAGGCTACACCTTC.

This chain joins TRBV7-8 and TRBJ2-5; TRBD2 matches at 8 bases. With V trimmed by 1 base and J by 2 bases, 6 bases remained unmatched. CDR1 SGHVS and CDR2 FQNEAQ come from the germline V gene. This CDR3 is 16 amino acids long. This CDR3 is CASSLGAERGQETQYF. The CDR3, as DNA: TGTGCCAGCAGCTTAGGCGCTGAGCGGGGGCAAGAGACCCAGTACTTC.

The gene calls are TRBV5-4 and TRBJ2-7; weak D call: TRBD2 (7 bases). Looked up from germline, CDR1 is SGHNT and CDR2 is YYREEE (reference sequence). Trimming took off 0 bases at V and 1 base at J, with 17 bases between the two ends. The CDR3 consists of 17 residues. The CDR3 loop is CASSLGGPGGGSYEQYF. The CDR3 region has the DNA TGTGCCAGCAGCTTGGGGGGGCCCGGCGGGGGATCCTACGAGCAGTACTTC.